Shown below are 21 T cell receptor beta chains from a single sample sequenced in a study of CD4 T cells in relation to SARS-CoV-2 and coronaviruses. Sequencing used immunoSEQ multiplex PCR; TCRdb keeps in-frame clones, though not all of them. The sample comprises 35,000 to 40,000 clones, approximately 87% of which are singletons, and 9% to 9.5% rests with the top ten. The sample taken for sequencing was memory CD4+ T cells from PBMCs. The source of these receptors is an adult with COVID-19.

The chain couples TRBV15 to TRBJ2-1; 11 positions match TRBD2. This CDR3 region has 14 residues. Germline CDR1 is LNHNV and CDR2 is YYDKDF (reference sequence). The V and J ends lost 6 bases and 7 bases, in that order; junction bases with no gene match: 5. This CDR3 reads CATRELAGGNEQFF. CDR3 DNA: TGTGCCACCAGGGAGCTAGCGGGGGGAAATGAGCAGTTCTTC.

V gene TRBV5-4 combines with J gene TRBJ2-2; maybe TRBD2 (6 bases). The CDR3 has 14 residues. Trimming cost V 4 bases and J 2 bases, with 9 bases left between them. Germline lookup yields CDR1 SGHNT and CDR2 YYREEE (reference sequence). The CDR3 here is CASSAGLNTGELFF. In DNA, the CDR3 is TGTGCCAGCAGCGCGGGACTTAACACCGGGGAGCTGTTTTTT.

The count of this clone is one. The rearrangement joins TRBV5-8 to TRBJ1-2; D gene unclear. The length of the CDR3 is 13 residues. Between the trimmed V and J ends, which lost 4 bases and 2 bases, there was a span of 9 bases. Germline V gene sequence: CDR1 SGHTS, CDR2 YDEGEE. CDR3 sequence: CASSRTGNYGYTF. The CDR3 bases are TGTGCCAGCAGCCGGACGGGGAACTATGGCTACACCTTC.

This chain links TRBV5-4 with TRBJ1-6; D gene ambiguous. The CDR3 has 16 residues. V lost 2 bases to trimming and J lost 3 bases, with 12 bases between them. CDR1 and CDR2 (germline): SGHNT, YYREEE (reference sequence). CDR3 protein: CASSFLPESYNSPLHF. The CDR3 bases are TGTGCCAGCAGCTTCCTGCCAGAGAGCTATAATTCACCCCTCCACTTT.

The rearrangement joins TRBV15 to TRBJ1-3; D not certain. With 0 bases removed from V and 0 bases from J, the gap between germline ends came to 6 bases. Germline values: CDR1 LNHNV, CDR2 YYDKDF (reference sequence). CDR3 length: 15 amino acids. CDR3 protein: CATSREAGSGNTIYF. CDR3 DNA sequence: TGTGCCACCAGCAGAGAGGCAGGCTCTGGAAACACCATATATTTT. The variable domain in full, with the rest retrieved from reference TRBV15 and TRBJ1-3, is DAMVIQNPRYQVTQFGKPVTLSCSQTLNHNVMYWYQQKSSQAPKLLFHYYDKDFNNEADTPDNFQSRRPNTSFCFLDIRSPGLGDTAMYLCATSREAGSGNTIYFGEGSWLTVV.

The chain is built from TRBV24-1 and TRBJ2-7; D not certain. This CDR3 spans 13 amino acids. The ends were cut back, 2 bases at V and 3 bases at J, with 7 bases in the middle. Germline CDR1 KGHDR, CDR2 SFDVKD. This chain's CDR3 is CATSDSLSYEQYF. The DNA of the CDR3 is TGTGCCACCAGTGATTCCCTCAGCTACGAGCAGTACTTC.

The rearrangement uses TRBV5-6 and TRBJ1-1, with D perhaps matching TRBD1 (5 bases). CDR3 length equals 12 residues. Germline CDR1 reads SGHDT; CDR2 reads YYEEEE. V lost 7 bases and J 4 bases, leaving 11 bases between the germline ends. The CDR3 sequence: CASDRDSTEAFF. The CDR3 region has the DNA TGTGCCAGCGATCGTGACAGCACTGAAGCTTTCTTT.

The table lists this clone with a count of one. The chain uses TRBV3-1 (or the pseudogene TRBV3-2) and TRBJ1-1; the D gene is possibly TRBD1 (6 bases). The V gene lost 4 bases and the J gene lost 0 bases, with 15 bases spanning the gap. Germline CDR1 and CDR2: LGHDT and YNNKEL (reference sequence). This CDR3 has 16 residues. CDR3 nucleotide sequence: TGTGCCAGCAGCCCCCAACAGGGCCTCATGAACACTGAAGCTTTCTTT. Residues: CASSPQQGLMNTEAFF.

V usage is TRBV5-1 and J usage is TRBJ2-1; 7 bases fit TRBD2. Unmatched junction bases numbered 10, after V lost 6 bases and J lost 7 bases. This CDR3 is 14 amino acids long. Germline CDR1 is SGHRS and CDR2 is YFSETQ. CDR3 loop: CASKEGGGGNEQFF. The CDR3 bases are TGCGCCAGCAAAGAGGGCGGGGGAGGAAATGAGCAGTTCTTC.

The J gene is TRBJ1-1, the V gene TRBV5-1; possibly TRBD1 for D (6 bases). The germline CDR1 and CDR2 sequences are SGHRS and YFSETQ. V lost 4 bases to trimming and J lost 1 base, with 17 bases between them. The length of the CDR3 is 16 residues. CDR3 sequence reads: CASSPEPGQGNTEAFF. The DNA of the CDR3 is TGCGCCAGCAGCCCGGAGCCGGGACAAGGGAACACTGAAGCTTTCTTT.

V and J are TRBV5-5 and TRBJ1-4; a possible D gene is TRBD1 (5 bases). Between the trimmed V and J ends, which lost 0 bases and 8 bases, there was a span of 8 bases. CDR1 is SGHKS and CDR2 is YYEKEE in the germline V gene (reference sequence). The length of the CDR3 is 13 residues. The CDR3 is CASSLAGYEKLFF. CDR3 bases: TGTGCCAGCAGCTTGGCAGGGTACGAAAAACTGTTTTTT.

The J gene is TRBJ2-3, the V gene TRBV20-1; D perhaps matches TRBD2 (7 bases). V was pared by 3 bases and J by 0 bases, with 16 bases between. CDR3 length: 16 amino acids. Germline values: CDR1 DFQATT, CDR2 SNEGSKA (reference sequence). The CDR3 sequence: CSASSLGGPSTDTQYF. The CDR3, as DNA: TGCAGTGCTAGTTCCCTGGGGGGGCCTAGCACAGATACGCAGTATTTT.

The chain has TRBV7-3 and TRBJ2-2; 7 bases are shared with TRBD2. V shed 5 bases and J 5 bases; nucleotides not matched to a gene: 8. Germline V lookup: CDR1 SGHTA, CDR2 FQGTGA. The length of the CDR3 is 15 residues. In nucleotides, the CDR3 is TGTGCCAGCAGCACAACCGGGGGAGGGACCGGGGAGCTGTTTTTT. It encodes CASSTTGGGTGELFF.

The rearrangement joins TRBV2 to TRBJ2-5, with D uncertain. V was trimmed by 8 bases and J by 5 bases, leaving 12 bases between them. The CDR3 is 12 amino acids. Germline values: CDR1 SNHLY, CDR2 FYNNEI. The CDR3 region has the DNA TGTGCCAGCGAAGACGGCTACGAGACCCAGTACTTC. Its translation: CASEDGYETQYF.

The genes are TRBV6-5 and TRBJ2-3; 11 nucleotides align to TRBD2. After removal of 6 bases from V and 2 bases from J, the junction contained 4 bases not matched to a gene. CDR1 MNHEY and CDR2 SVGAGI come from the germline V gene. The CDR3 length is 15 residues. The CDR3 DNA follows: TGTGCCAGCAGAAAGACTAGCGGGGTCACAGATACGCAGTATTTT. It translates to CASRKTSGVTDTQYF.

The chain carries TRBV4-1 and TRBJ2-3; 8 bases align to TRBD2. The CDR3 sequence is 18 residues long. The V and J ends lost 1 base and 2 bases, in that order; junction bases with no gene match: 11. Germline loops: CDR1 MGHRA, CDR2 YSYEKL. This CDR3 is CASSQVAGYADPTDTQYF. The DNA for the CDR3 is TGCGCCAGCAGCCAAGTAGCGGGGTACGCTGATCCCACAGATACGCAGTATTTT.

The sample holds one count of this clone. V usage is TRBV5-8 and J usage is TRBJ2-1; 7 nucleotides match TRBD1. The CDR3 length is 14 residues. V shed 6 bases, J shed 5 bases, and the junction held 8 bases outside the gene matches. Germline loops: CDR1 SGHTS, CDR2 YDEGEE. The CDR3 region is CASILRDRHNEQFF. The CDR3 DNA reads TGTGCCAGCATCCTCCGGGACAGACACAATGAGCAGTTCTTC.

This chain connects TRBV5-4 to TRBJ2-1, with D possibly TRBD1 on 5 matching bases. From germline, CDR1 is SGHNT and CDR2 YYREEE (reference sequence). CDR3 length equals 14 residues. The ends were cut back, 1 base at V and 7 bases at J, with 12 bases in the middle. CDR3 in DNA: TGTGCCAGCAGCTTGAGGGGTCGACTTAATGAGCAGTTCTTC. Encoded protein: CASSLRGRLNEQFF.

The chain combines TRBV28 with TRBJ2-3; TRBD2 matches at 10 bases. With 6 bases clipped from V and 3 bases from J, the junction kept 3 bases outside the gene matches. Per germline, CDR1 MDHEN and CDR2 SYDVKM. The CDR3 runs 14 residues. This chain's CDR3 is CASSPSGGTDTQYF. CDR3 DNA sequence: TGTGCCAGCAGCCCTAGCGGGGGAACAGATACGCAGTATTTT.

The chain combines TRBV6-4 with TRBJ2-3, with TRBD2 matching 9 bases. Trimming at V came to 5 bases and at J to 5 bases, leaving 5 bases not matched to a gene. Germline CDR1 is MRHNA and CDR2 is SNTAGT. This CDR3 has 14 residues. CDR3 region: CASSNSGGIDTQYF. The CDR3 region has the DNA TGTGCCAGCAGTAATAGCGGGGGAATAGATACGCAGTATTTT.

The chain combines TRBV9 with TRBJ1-6; 8 nucleotides line up with TRBD1. The CDR3 extends over 18 amino acids. J was trimmed by 0 bases and V by 0 bases; bases with no gene match: 5. The germline V gene encodes CDR1 SGDLS and CDR2 YYNGEE. Here the CDR3 reads CASSVGGQGSSYNSPLHF. CDR3 coding DNA: TGTGCCAGCAGCGTAGGAGGACAGGGAAGCTCCTATAATTCACCCCTCCACTTT.